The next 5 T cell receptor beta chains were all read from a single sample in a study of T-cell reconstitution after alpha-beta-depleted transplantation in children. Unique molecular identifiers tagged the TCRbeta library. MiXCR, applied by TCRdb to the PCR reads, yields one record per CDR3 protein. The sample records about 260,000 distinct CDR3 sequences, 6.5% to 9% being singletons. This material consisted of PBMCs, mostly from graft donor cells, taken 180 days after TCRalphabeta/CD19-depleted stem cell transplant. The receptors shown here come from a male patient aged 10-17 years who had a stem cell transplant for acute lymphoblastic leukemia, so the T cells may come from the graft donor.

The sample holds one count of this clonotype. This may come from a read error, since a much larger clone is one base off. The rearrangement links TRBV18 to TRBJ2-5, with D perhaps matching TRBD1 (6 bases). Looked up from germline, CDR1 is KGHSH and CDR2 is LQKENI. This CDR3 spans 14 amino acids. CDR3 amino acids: CASLPQGRRETQYF. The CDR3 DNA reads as TGTGCCAGCTTACCACAGGGTCGGAGGGAGACCCAGTACTTC.

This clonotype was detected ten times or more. CDR3 nucleotide sequence: TGCAGCGTCTCCCGGCAGGTCCCGTTTAATGGCTACACCTTC. The encoded protein is CSVSRQVPFNGYTF. The chain has TRBV29-1 and TRBJ1-2; D gene ambiguous. With 6 bases removed from V and 6 bases from J, the gap between germline ends came to 20 bases. CDR3 size: 14 residues. Germline V CDR1 and CDR2: SQVTM, ANQGSEA.

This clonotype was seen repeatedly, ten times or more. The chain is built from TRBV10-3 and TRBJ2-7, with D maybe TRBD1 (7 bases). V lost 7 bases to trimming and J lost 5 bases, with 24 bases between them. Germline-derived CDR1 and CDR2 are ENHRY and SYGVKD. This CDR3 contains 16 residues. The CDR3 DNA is TGTGCCATCATCCCGTGGAGGGCGCAGGGGGGACACGAGCAGTACTTC. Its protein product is CAIIPWRAQGGHEQYF.

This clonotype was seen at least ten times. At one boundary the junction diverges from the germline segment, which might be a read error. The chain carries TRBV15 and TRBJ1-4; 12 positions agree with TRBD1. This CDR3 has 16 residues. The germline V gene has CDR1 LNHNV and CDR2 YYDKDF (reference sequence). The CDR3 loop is CASSRGDRGLKEKLFF. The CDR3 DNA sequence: TGTGCCTCCAGCAGAGGGGACAGGGGGCTAAAAGAAAAACTGTTTTTT.

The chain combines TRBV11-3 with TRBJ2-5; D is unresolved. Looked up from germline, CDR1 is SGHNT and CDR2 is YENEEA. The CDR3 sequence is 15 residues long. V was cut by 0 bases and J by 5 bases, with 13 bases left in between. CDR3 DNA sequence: TGTGCCAGCAGCTTAGATCTAACACCTCGGGAGACCCAGTACTTC. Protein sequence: CASSLDLTPRETQYF.